Detailed here is one TCR beta chain. Its antigen is as yet unknown. The data are from a study of OX40 agonist ivuxolimab in advanced cancers. The wider study: Three patients responded partially, comprising one with hepatocellular carcinoma and two with cutaneous melanoma.

Profiling relied on immunoSEQ multiplex PCR, and the TCRdb table lists in-frame clones only, not all of them. The sample shows about 81,000 clones, 84% of them seen only once. Germline values: CDR1 SNHLY, CDR2 FYNNEI. V lost 7 bases, J lost 6 bases, and 15 bases lay in between. CDR3 length: 14 residues. The study's findings and limits: CD4+ and CD8+ blood T cells expanded clonally by week 6 at 0.1 to 3.0 mg/kg. In a subset of nonresponders, normalized T-cell clonal expansion was also low. CD8+ T cells averaged more expanded clones than CD4+.

The J gene is TRBJ2-2, the V gene TRBV2; D is possibly TRBD2 (6 bases). This TCR came from an adult with an advanced solid tumor such as melanoma, head and neck, liver or kidney cancer. The sample was CD4+ or CD8+ T cells sorted from blood, taken in a trial of the OX40 agonist ivuxolimab. CDR3 loop: CASIRDLAPGELFF. CDR3 DNA: TGTGCCAGCATTAGGGACTTAGCGCCCGGGGAGCTGTTTTTT.